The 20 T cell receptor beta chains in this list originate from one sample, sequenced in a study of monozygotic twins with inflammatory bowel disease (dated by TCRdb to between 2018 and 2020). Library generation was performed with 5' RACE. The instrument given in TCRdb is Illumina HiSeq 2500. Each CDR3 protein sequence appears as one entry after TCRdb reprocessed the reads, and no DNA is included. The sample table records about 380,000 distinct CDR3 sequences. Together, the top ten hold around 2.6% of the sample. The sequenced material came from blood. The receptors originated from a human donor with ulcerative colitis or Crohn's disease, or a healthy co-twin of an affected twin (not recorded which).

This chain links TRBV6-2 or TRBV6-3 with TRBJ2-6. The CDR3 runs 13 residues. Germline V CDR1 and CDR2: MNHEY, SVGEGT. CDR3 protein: CASSRAGANVLTF.

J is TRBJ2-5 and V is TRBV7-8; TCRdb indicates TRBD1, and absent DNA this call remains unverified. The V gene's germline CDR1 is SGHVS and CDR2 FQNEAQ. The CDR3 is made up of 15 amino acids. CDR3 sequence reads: CASSPPMGTRETQYF.

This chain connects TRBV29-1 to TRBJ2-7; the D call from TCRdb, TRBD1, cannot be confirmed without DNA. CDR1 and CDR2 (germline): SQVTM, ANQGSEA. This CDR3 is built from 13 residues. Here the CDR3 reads CSVEGDTTYEQYF.

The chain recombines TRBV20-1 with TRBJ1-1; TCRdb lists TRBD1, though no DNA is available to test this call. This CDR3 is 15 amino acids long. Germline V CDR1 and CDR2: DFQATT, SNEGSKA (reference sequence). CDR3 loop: CSAKQGWGGNTEAFF.

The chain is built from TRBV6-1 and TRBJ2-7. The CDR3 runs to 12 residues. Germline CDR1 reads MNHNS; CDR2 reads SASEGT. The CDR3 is CASRDSYDEQYF.

The CDR3 reads CSVGTGATDTQYF. V gene TRBV20-1 combines with J gene TRBJ2-3; TCRdb selects TRBD1, and the lack of DNA leaves this call unchecked. Germline V gives CDR1 DFQATT, CDR2 SNEGSKA (reference sequence). The CDR3 is made up of 13 amino acids.

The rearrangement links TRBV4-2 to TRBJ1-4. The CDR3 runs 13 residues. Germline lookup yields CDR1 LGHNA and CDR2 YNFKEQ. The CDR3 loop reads CASSGQFREKLFF.

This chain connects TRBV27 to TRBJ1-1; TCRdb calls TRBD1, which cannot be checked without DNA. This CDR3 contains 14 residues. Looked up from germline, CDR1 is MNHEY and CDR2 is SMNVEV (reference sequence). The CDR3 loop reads CASTLMGASTEAFF.

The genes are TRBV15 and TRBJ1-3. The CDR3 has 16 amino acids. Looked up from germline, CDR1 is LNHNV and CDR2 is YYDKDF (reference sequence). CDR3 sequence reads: CATSREGQSSGNTIYF. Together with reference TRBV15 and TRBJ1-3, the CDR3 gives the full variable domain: DAMVIQNPRYQVTQFGKPVTLSCSQTLNHNVMYWYQQKSSQAPKLLFHYYDKDFNNEADTPDNFQSRRPNTSFCFLDIRSPGLGDTAMYLCATSREGQSSGNTIYFGEGSWLTVV.

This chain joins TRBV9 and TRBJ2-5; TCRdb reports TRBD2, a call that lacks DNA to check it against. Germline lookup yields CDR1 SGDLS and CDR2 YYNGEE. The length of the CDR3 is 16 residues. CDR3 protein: CASSAGLAGGRETQYF. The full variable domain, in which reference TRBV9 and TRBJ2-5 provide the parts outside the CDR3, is DSGVTQTPKHLITATGQRVTLRCSPRSGDLSVYWYQQSLDQGLQFLIQYYNGEERAKGNILERFSAQQFPDLHSELNLSSLELGDSALYFCASSAGLAGGRETQYFGPGTRLLVL.

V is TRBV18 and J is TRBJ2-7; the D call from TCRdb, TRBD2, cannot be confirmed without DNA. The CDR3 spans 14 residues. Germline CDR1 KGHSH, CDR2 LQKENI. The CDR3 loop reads CASSPGTSGYEQYF. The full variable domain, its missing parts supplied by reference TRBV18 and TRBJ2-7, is NAGVMQNPRHLVRRRGQEARLRCSPMKGHSHVYWYRQLPEEGLKFMVYLQKENIIDESGMPKERFSAEFPKEGPSILRIQQVVRGDSAAYFCASSPGTSGYEQYFGPGTRLTVT.

This CDR3 is CASSRTQGADGYTF. The chain carries TRBV7-9 and TRBJ1-2; TCRdb selects TRBD1, and the lack of DNA leaves this call unchecked. Germline assignment: CDR1 SEHNR and CDR2 FQNEAQ (reference sequence). This CDR3 is 14 amino acids long. Looking up the rest from reference TRBV7-9 and TRBJ1-2 gives the full variable domain: DTGVSQNPRHKITKRGQNVTFRCDPISEHNRLYWYRQTLGQGPEFLTYFQNEAQLEKSRLLSDRFSAERPKGSFSTLEIQRTEQGDSAMYLCASSRTQGADGYTFGSGTRLTVV.

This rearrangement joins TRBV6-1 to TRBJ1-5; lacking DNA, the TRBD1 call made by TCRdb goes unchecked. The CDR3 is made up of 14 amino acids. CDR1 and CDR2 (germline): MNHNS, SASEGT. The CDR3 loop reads CALGQGGSNQPQHF.

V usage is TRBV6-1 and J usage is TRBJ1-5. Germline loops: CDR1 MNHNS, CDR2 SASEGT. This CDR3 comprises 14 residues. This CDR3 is CASSRSYSNQPQHF.

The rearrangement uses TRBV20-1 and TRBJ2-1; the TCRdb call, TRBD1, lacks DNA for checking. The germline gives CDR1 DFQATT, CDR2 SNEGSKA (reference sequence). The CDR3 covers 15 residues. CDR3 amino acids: CSAGGTGGRYNEQFF.

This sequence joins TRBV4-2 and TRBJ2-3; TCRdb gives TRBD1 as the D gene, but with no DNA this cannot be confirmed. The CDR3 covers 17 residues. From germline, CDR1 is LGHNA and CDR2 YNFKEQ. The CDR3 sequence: CASSQDGTGGLTDTQYF.

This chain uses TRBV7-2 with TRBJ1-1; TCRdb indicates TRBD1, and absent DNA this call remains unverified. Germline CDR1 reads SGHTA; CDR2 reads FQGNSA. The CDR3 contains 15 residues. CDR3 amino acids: CASSFTGTGTTEAFF. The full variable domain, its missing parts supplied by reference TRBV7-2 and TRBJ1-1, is GAGVSQSPSNKVTEKGKDVELRCDPISGHTALYWYRQSLGQGLEFLIYFQGNSAPDKSGLPSDRFSAERTGGSVSTLTIQRTQQEDSAVYLCASSFTGTGTTEAFFGQGTRLTVV.

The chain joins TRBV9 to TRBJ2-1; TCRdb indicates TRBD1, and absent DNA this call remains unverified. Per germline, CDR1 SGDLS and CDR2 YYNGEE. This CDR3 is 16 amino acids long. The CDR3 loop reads CASSPTGDRRINEQFF.

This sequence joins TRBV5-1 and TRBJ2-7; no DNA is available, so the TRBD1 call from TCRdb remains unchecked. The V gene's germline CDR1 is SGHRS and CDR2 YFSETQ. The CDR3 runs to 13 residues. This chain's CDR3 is CASSRQGINEQYF.

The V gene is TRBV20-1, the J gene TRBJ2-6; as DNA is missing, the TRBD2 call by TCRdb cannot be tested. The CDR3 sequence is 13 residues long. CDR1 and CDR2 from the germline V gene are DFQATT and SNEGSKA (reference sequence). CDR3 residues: CSGRGSGANVLTF.